This T cell receptor (beta chain) was identified in a study of blood T cell repertoires in COVID-19. The overall study: Whether acute or convalescent, the COVID-19 samples came from the United States, Italy and Spain. The analysed material was cDNA or gDNA that came from T cells, B-cell-depleted T cells, or PBMCs.

Using immunoSEQ multiplex PCR, the repertoire was profiled, and TCRdb retains in-frame clones only, with some absent. The sample consists of approximately 200,000 clones, 65% to 90% of them appearing once. Participants reported their clinical history, and cohort assignment relied on those reports. Only one count was recorded for this clone. The germline V gene encodes CDR1 MNHEY and CDR2 SMNVEV (reference sequence). The CDR3 length is 12 residues. The V segment lost 4 bases and the J segment 7 bases; nucleotides outside the gene matches: 2. This clonotype was obtained from a woman in her twenties or thirties who had been exposed to COVID-19. This chain connects TRBV27 to TRBJ2-7, with 9 bases matching TRBD2. Sequencing used PBMCs or T cells enriched from blood (not recorded which). In DNA, the CDR3 is TGTGCCAGCAGTTCTGGACTAGCGGAGCAGTACTTC. It is translated as CASSSGLAEQYF.